This T cell receptor beta chain is drawn from a study of blood T cell repertoires in COVID-19. Across the whole study: COVID-19 samples, acute and convalescent, were from the United States, Italy and Spain. In each case, the material was cDNA or gDNA derived from T cells, B-cell-depleted T cells, or PBMCs.

This clone appeared once. TCRdb's copy holds only in-frame clones and misses some; the assay was immunoSEQ multiplex PCR. Here the sample spans 53,000 or so clones, 86% being singletons. V dropped 4 bases and J dropped 2 bases, with 5 bases sitting between them. CDR3 size: 11 residues. Germline V gene lookup returns CDR1 DFQATT and CDR2 SNEGSKA (reference sequence). This clonotype originated in an older man with active COVID-19. The sample was peripheral blood. V is TRBV20-1 and J is TRBJ1-1; D unclear. CDR3 coding DNA: TGCAGTGCTACCCCTAACACTGAAGCTTTCTTT. Translating it yields CSATPNTEAFF.